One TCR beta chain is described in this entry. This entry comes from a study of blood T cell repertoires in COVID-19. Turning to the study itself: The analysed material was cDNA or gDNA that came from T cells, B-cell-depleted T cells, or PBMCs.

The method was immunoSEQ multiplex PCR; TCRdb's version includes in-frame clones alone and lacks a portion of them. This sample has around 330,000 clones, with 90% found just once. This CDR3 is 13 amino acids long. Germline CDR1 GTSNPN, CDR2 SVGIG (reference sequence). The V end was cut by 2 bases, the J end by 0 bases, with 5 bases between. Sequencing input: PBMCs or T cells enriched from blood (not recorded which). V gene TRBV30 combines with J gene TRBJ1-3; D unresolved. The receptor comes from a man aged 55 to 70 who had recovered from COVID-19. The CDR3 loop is CAWSYYSGNTIYF. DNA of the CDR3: TGTGCCTGGAGTTACTACTCTGGAAACACCATATATTTT.